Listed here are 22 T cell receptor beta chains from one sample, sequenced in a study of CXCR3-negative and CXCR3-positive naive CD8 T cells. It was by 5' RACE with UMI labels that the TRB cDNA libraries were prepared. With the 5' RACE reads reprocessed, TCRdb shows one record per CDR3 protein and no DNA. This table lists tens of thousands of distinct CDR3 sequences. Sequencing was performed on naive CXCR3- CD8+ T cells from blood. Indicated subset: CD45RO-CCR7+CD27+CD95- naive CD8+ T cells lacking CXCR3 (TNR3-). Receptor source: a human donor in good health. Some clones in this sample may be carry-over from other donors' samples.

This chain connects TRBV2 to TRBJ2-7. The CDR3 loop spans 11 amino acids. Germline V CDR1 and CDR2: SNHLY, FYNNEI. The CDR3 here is CASSDEDEQYF.

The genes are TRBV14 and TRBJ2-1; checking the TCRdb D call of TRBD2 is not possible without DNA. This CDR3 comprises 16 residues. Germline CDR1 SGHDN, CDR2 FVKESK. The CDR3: CASRLNSGPSYNEQFF.

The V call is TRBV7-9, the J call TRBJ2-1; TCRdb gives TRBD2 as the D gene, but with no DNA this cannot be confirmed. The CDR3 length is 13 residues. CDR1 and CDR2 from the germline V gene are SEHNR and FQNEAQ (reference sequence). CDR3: CAFQGLAGGEQFF.

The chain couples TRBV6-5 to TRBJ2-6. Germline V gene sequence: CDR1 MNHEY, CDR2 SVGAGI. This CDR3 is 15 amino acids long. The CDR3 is CASSYGLSGANVLTF.

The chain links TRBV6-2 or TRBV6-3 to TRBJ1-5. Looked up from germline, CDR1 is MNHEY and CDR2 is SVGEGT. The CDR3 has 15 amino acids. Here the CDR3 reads CASSYSQGFSQPQHF.

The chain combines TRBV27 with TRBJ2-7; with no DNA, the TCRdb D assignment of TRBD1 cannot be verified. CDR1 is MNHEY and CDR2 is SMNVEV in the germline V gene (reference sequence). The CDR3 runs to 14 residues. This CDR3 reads CASSVRDSFYEQYF.

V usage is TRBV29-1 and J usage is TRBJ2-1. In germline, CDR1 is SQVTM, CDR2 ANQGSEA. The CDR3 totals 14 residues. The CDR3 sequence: CSVRSLSSYNEQFF.

The CDR3 region is CASSELYPHYGYTF. The chain couples TRBV25-1 to TRBJ1-2; the D gene TCRdb calls, TRBD1, cannot be checked with no DNA. The CDR3 covers 14 residues. CDR1 is MGHDK, CDR2 SYGVNS, per germline.

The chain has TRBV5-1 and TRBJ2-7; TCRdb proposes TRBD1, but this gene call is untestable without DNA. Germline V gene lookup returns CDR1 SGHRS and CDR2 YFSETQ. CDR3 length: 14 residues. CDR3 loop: CASSFSQGAYEQYF.

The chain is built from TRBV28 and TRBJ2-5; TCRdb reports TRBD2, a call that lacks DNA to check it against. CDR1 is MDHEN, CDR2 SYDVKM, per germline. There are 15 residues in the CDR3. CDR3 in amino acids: CASSWTSGGRETQYF.

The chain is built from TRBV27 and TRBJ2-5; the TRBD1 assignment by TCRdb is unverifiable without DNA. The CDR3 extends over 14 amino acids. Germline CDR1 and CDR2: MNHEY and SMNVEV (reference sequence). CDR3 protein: CASSHRDSQETQYF.

The CDR3 loop reads CASSWDVTSYEQYF. This sequence joins TRBV27 and TRBJ2-7; TCRdb's assignment of TRBD1 cannot be checked, as there is no DNA. The CDR3 is 14 residues long. The germline CDR1 and CDR2 sequences are MNHEY and SMNVEV (reference sequence).

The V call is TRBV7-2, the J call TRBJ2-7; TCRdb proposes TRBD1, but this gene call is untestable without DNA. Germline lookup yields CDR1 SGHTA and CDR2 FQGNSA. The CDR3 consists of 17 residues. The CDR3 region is CASSPRGRDTIYYEQYF.

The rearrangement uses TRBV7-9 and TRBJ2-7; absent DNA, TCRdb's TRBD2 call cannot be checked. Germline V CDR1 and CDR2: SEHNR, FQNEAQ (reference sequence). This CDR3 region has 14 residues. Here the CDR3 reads CASSGTSGDYEQYF. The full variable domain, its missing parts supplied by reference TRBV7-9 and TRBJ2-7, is DTGVSQNPRHKITKRGQNVTFRCDPISEHNRLYWYRQTLGQGPEFLTYFQNEAQLEKSRLLSDRFSAERPKGSFSTLEIQRTEQGDSAMYLCASSGTSGDYEQYFGPGTRLTVT.

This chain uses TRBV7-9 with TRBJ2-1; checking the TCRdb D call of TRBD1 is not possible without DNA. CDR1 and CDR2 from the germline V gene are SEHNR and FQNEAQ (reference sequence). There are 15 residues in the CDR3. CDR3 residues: CASSLEVGLPVEQFF. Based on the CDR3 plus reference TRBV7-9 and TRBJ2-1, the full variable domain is DTGVSQNPRHKITKRGQNVTFRCDPISEHNRLYWYRQTLGQGPEFLTYFQNEAQLEKSRLLSDRFSAERPKGSFSTLEIQRTEQGDSAMYLCASSLEVGLPVEQFFGPGTRLTVL.

CDR3 sequence reads: CSVEGRGPSGGDEQFF. The chain has TRBV29-1 and TRBJ2-1; TCRdb reports TRBD2, a call that lacks DNA to check it against. CDR3 size: 16 residues. Germline CDR1 is SQVTM and CDR2 is ANQGSEA.

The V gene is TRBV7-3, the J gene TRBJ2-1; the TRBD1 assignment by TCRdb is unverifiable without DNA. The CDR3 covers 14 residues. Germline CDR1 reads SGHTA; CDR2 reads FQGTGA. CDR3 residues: CASSLGQGALEQFF.

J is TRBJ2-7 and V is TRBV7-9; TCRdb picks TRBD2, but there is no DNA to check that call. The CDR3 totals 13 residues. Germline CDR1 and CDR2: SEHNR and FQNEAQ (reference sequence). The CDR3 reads CASSLGAPYEQYF.

This CDR3 is CSVRAHGPYEQYF. This rearrangement joins TRBV29-1 to TRBJ2-7; TCRdb names TRBD2, which stays unverified in the absence of DNA. Per germline, CDR1 SQVTM and CDR2 ANQGSEA. CDR3 length equals 13 residues.

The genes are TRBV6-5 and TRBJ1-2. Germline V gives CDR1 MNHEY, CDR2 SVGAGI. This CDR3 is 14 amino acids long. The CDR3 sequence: CASSPQSRPTIYTF.

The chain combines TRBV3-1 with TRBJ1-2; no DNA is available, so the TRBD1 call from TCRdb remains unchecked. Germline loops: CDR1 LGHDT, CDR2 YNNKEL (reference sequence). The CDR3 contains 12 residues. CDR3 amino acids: CASSPGQGILLF.

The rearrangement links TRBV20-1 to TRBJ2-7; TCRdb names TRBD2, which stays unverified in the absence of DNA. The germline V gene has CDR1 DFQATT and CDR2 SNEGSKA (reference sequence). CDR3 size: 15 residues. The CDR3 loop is CSARDRREFTYEQYF.